In this sample, the clone carrying this T cell receptor (beta chain) turned up a few times. This specimen comes from a study of human T cells and chemical hapten exposure. The V and J ends lost 6 bases and 7 bases, in that order; junction bases with no gene match: 8. This CDR3 region has 14 residues. Looked up from germline, CDR1 is MNHEY and CDR2 is SVGEGT. Stated time point: patch test 1, 2 weeks after DPC sensitization. Treatment of the sample: therapeutic diphenylcyclopropenone sensitization with weekly scalp DPC. TCRdb analysed the RACE reads with MiXCR anew, one entry per CDR3 protein. This table has 370,000 or so distinct CDR3 sequences, approximately 5% appearing once.

This TCR was recovered from a woman between 50 and 59 years old with alopecia areata. Some clones in this sample may be carry-over from other donors' samples. The chain carries TRBV6-2 or TRBV6-3 and TRBJ2-1; 8 nucleotides align to TRBD2. The sample in question was whole blood, obtained in connection with sensitization to the hapten diphenylcyclopropenone (DPC). CDR3 loop: CASSRRAGENEQFF. As DNA, the CDR3 is TGTGCCAGCAGCCGTCGAGCGGGAGAGAATGAGCAGTTCTTC.